Sequencing of this T cell receptor (beta chain) was carried out in a study of blood T cell repertoires in COVID-19. Participants came from under 30 US areas, aged about 18 to 100 years. CDR3 length: 16 amino acids. V lost 2 bases, J lost 4 bases, and 16 bases lay in between. In germline, CDR1 is LNHDA, CDR2 SQIVND (reference sequence). Repertoires were generated with immunoSEQ multiplex PCR, while TCRdb's copy carries only in-frame clones and drops some. The table includes about 140,000 clones, around 81% detected once. V and J are TRBV19 and TRBJ2-3, with D maybe TRBD2 (6 bases). The clonotype comes from a woman aged 40 to 49 who had recovered from COVID-19. Source material: PBMCs or T cells enriched from blood (not recorded which). The CDR3 region has the DNA TGTGCCAGTAGTATATCCCCGGGAGAGGGGTCAGATACGCAGTATTTT. It encodes CASSISPGEGSDTQYF.